This T cell receptor (beta chain) was profiled in a study of read filtering for tumor transcriptome and immune sequencing. Points on this clonotype: It may be a read error: a sequence one base away is much more abundant.

Molecular barcoded adaptors covering alpha/delta and beta/gamma chains were used on approximately 400 ng RNA. TCRdb recomputed calls from the reads with MiXCR, one row per CDR3 protein. The sample holds about 50,000 distinct CDR3 sequences; around 21% are singletons and the top ten take roughly two fifths. The CDR3 extends over 15 amino acids. The chain combines TRBV21-1 with TRBJ1-5; whether TRBD1, the table's D call, matches the DNA was not checked. TRBV21-1 is classified as a pseudogene. Material for sequencing was a population of CD138-negative cells sorted from bone marrow. The receptor was isolated from a donor aged 40 or over with multiple myeloma. This CDR3 reads CASSNFSRDIRPQHF. In DNA form, the CDR3 reads TGTGCCAGCAGCAATTTCAGTCGGGACATTCGGCCCCAGCATTTT.